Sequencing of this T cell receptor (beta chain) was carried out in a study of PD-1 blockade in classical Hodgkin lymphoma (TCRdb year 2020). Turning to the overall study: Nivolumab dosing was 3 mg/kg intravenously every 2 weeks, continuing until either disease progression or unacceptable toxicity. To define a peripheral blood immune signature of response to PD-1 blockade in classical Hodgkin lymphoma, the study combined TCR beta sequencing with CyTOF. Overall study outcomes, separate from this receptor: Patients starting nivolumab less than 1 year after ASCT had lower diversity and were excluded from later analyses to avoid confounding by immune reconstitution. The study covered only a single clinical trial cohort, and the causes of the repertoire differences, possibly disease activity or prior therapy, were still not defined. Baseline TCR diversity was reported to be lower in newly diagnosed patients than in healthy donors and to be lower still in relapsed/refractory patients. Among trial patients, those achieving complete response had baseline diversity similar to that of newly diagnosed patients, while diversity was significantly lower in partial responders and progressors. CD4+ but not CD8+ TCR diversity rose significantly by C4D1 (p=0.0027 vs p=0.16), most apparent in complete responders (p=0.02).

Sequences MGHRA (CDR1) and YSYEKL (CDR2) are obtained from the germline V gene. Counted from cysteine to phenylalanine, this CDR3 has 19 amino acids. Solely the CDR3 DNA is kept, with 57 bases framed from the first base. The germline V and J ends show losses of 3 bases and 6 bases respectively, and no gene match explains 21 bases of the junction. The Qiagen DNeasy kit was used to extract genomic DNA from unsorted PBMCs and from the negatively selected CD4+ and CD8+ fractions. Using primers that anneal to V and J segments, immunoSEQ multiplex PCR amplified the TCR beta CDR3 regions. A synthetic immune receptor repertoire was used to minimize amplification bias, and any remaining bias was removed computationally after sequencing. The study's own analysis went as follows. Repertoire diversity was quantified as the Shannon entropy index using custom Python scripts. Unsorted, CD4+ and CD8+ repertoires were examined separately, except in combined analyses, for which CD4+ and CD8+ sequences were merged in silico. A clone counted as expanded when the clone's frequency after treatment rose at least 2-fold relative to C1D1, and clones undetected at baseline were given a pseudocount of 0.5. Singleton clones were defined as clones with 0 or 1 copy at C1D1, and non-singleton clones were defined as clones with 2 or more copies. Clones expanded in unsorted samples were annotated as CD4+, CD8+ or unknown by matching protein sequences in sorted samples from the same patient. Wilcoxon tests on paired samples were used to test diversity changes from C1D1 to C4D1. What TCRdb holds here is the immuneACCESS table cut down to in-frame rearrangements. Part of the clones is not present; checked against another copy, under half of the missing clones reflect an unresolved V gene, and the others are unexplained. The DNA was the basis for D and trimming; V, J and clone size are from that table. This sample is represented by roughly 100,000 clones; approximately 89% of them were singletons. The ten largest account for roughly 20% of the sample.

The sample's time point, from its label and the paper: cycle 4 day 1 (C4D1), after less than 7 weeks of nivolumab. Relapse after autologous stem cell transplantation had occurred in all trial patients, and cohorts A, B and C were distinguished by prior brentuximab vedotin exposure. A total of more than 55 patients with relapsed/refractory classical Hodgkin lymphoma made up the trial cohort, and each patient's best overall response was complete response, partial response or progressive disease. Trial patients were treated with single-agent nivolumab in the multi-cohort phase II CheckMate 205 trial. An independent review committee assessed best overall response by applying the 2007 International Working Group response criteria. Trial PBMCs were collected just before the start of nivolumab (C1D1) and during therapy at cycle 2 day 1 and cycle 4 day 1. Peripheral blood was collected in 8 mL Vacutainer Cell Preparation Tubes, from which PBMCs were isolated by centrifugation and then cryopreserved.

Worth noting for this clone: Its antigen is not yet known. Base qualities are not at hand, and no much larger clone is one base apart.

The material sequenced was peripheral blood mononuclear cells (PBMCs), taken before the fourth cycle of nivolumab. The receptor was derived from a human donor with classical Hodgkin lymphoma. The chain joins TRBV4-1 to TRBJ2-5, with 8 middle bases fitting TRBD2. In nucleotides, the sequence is TGCGCCAGCAGCCACTCAAGGGGGACTAGGTCCCGACCCGTGAAGACCCAGTACTTC. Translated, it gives CASSHSRGTRSRPVKTQYF.